The present TCR beta chain was sequenced within a study of T cell changes during pregnancy in multiple sclerosis. Produced via immunoSEQ multiplex PCR; TCRdb's table is partial and in-frame only. The profile covers around 60,000 clones, with 80% to 95% appearing a single time and roughly 1.4% taken by the ten largest. The sequence derives from a female donor with multiple sclerosis, enrolled in a pregnancy study. Specimen: peripheral blood, collected in the second trimester of pregnancy.

The CDR3 DNA is TGCAGCGTGGGACAGGGAGGGGAGACCCAGTACTTC. Translated, it gives CSVGQGGETQYF. The chain recombines TRBV29-1 with TRBJ2-5; 9 bases line up with TRBD1. Germline CDR1 is SQVTM and CDR2 is ANQGSEA. The junction had 4 bases not matched to a gene; V was cut back by 6 bases and J by 5 bases. The length of the CDR3 is 12 residues.